This TCR beta chain comes out of a study of blood T cell repertoires in COVID-19. Background on the study: PBMCs, B-cell-depleted T cells, or T cells were the source of the cDNA or gDNA that made up the material.

The CDR3 loop spans 15 amino acids. Germline CDR1 reads LNHDA; CDR2 reads SQIVND (reference sequence). V gave up 6 bases and J gave up 5 bases; unmatched junction bases: 8. In the study's own analysis: Reference gene primer amplification gave nucleated cell count estimates. Data came from immunoSEQ multiplex PCR; TCRdb stores just in-frame clones and leaves some out. V and J calls and clone size are copied from that table; D and trimming were computed from the DNA. The table includes 150,000 or so clones, approximately 77% detected once. Residents of about 25 US areas, aged about 18 to 95 years, made up the participants. Cohorts were based on clinical histories the participants reported. Regarding this clone: Other DNA sequences in the sample encode the same CDR3.

Sequenced material: PBMCs or T cells enriched from blood (not recorded which). This sequence originates from a man in his sixties who had recovered from COVID-19. This sequence joins TRBV19 and TRBJ2-5, with 11 bases that match TRBD1. The CDR3 DNA reads as TGTGCCAGTAGCACCTGGACAGGGGGCAGGGAGACCCAGTACTTC. It translates to CASSTWTGGRETQYF.